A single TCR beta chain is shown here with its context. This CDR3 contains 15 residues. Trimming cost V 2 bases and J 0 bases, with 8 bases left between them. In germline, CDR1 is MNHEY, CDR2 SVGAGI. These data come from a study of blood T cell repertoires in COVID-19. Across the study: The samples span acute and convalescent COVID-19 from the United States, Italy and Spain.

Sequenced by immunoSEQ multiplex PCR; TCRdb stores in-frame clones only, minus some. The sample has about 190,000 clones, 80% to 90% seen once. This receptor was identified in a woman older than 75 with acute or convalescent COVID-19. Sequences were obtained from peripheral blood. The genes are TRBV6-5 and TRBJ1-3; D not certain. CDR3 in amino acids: CASSYGRGSGNTIYF. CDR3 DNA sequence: TGTGCCAGCAGTTACGGCCGAGGCTCTGGAAACACCATATATTTT.